The 13 T cell receptor beta chains below were found in one sample sequenced in a study of blood T cell repertoires in COVID-19. Measured with immunoSEQ multiplex PCR; TCRdb has only the in-frame clones, and not every one. This table holds about 300,000 clones, approximately 89% found once. Sequenced: peripheral blood. The receptors were gathered from a woman aged 25 to 39 who had recovered from COVID-19.

The chain has TRBV30 and TRBJ2-7, with a tentative D call TRBD1 (5 bases). Trimming took off 4 bases at V and 3 bases at J, with 10 bases between the two ends. CDR1 and CDR2 (germline): GTSNPN, SVGIG (reference sequence). The CDR3 sequence is 12 residues long. For the CDR3, the DNA is TGTGCCTGGACCCCAACAGGCTACGAGCAGTACTTC. Translating it yields CAWTPTGYEQYF.

CDR3: CASSIWSGEQYF. DNA for the CDR3: TGTGCCAGTAGTATCTGGAGCGGCGAGCAGTACTTC. The chain links TRBV19 to TRBJ2-7, with a tentative D call TRBD2 (5 bases). Germline V gene data show CDR1 as LNHDA and CDR2 as SQIVND (reference sequence). The CDR3 consists of 12 residues. V was clipped by 3 bases and J by 6 bases, with 9 bases between them.

This rearrangement joins TRBV7-9 to TRBJ1-1; D possibly corresponds to TRBD1 (6 bases). The germline V gene encodes CDR1 SEHNR and CDR2 FQNEAQ (reference sequence). The CDR3 extends over 17 amino acids. Deletions cut 5 bases from V and 1 base from J, with 20 bases between. DNA for the CDR3: TGTGCCAGCAGCACTAGGACAGCGAACTCACAGAACACTGAAGCTTTCTTT. It translates to CASSTRTANSQNTEAFF.

CDR3 protein: CATRRAGGEGTDTQYF. In DNA form, the CDR3 reads TGTGCCACCCGCCGCGCGGGGGGCGAAGGCACAGATACGCAGTATTTT. The J gene is TRBJ2-3, the V gene TRBV10-3; 8 bases fit TRBD2. V dropped 10 bases and J dropped 1; count of bases not matched to a gene: 13. CDR1 ENHRY and CDR2 SYGVKD come from the germline V gene. This CDR3 is built from 16 residues.

This chain uses TRBV7-9 with TRBJ1-4; unclear D gene. Trimming removed 1 base from V and 8 bases from J, with 14 bases in between. The CDR3 is made up of 15 amino acids. Germline V lookup: CDR1 SEHNR, CDR2 FQNEAQ (reference sequence). The CDR3 reads CASSLVGPGVEKLFF. The CDR3 DNA is TGTGCCAGCAGCTTAGTAGGCCCGGGAGTCGAAAAACTGTTTTTT.

The rearrangement uses TRBV4-2 and TRBJ2-1; 10 bases map to TRBD2. From germline, CDR1 is LGHNA and CDR2 YNFKEQ. This CDR3 region has 16 residues. V lost 1 base to trimming and J lost 7 bases; unmatched junction nucleotides: 7. The CDR3 DNA reads as TGTGCCAGCAGCCAAGTTCAAGCGGGGGGGCCAAATGAGCAGTTCTTC. This sequence encodes CASSQVQAGGPNEQFF.

The V call is TRBV18, the J call TRBJ2-3; D is uncertain. Per the germline V gene, CDR1 is KGHSH and CDR2 is LQKENI. The CDR3 loop spans 13 amino acids. Trimming shortened V by 4 bases and J by 10 bases, and 15 bases separated the two germline ends. CDR3 sequence: CASSREVDSSQYF. CDR3 nucleotides: TGTGCCAGCTCACGAGAGGTAGATTCCTCGCAGTATTTT. Using reference TRBV18 and TRBJ2-3 for the parts outside the CDR3, the full variable domain is NAGVMQNPRHLVRRRGQEARLRCSPMKGHSHVYWYRQLPEEGLKFMVYLQKENIIDESGMPKERFSAEFPKEGPSILRIQQVVRGDSAAYFCASSREVDSSQYFGPGTRLTVL.

This chain uses TRBV7-2 with TRBJ2-1; 10 bases match TRBD2. V shed 5 bases, J shed 8 bases, and the junction held 9 bases outside the gene matches. The germline V gene has CDR1 SGHTA and CDR2 FQGNSA. This CDR3 has 15 amino acids. This CDR3 reads CASSLSSGGADEQFF. DNA for the CDR3: TGTGCCAGCAGCCTGTCCAGCGGGGGGGCCGATGAGCAGTTCTTC.

This rearrangement joins TRBV6-2 or TRBV6-3 to TRBJ2-2; 7 bases fit TRBD2. This CDR3 region has 14 residues. Trimming removed 5 bases from V and 7 bases from J; junction bases left unmatched: 7. Germline assignment: CDR1 MNHEY and CDR2 SVGEGT. The CDR3: CASSPAGKVGELFF. CDR3 DNA: TGTGCCAGCAGTCCAGCGGGGAAGGTCGGGGAGCTGTTTTTT.

The chain has TRBV5-5 and TRBJ2-7; 7 nucleotides match TRBD1. CDR1 and CDR2 (germline): SGHKS, YYEKEE (reference sequence). The CDR3 totals 15 residues. The ends lost 4 bases at V and 7 bases at J; junction bases unmatched: 14. The CDR3 region has the DNA TGTGCCAGCAGCCCTGGGACAGTTCCCTGGGGGGAGCAGTACTTC. This encodes CASSPGTVPWGEQYF.

The V gene is TRBV18, the J gene TRBJ2-5, with unresolved D. From germline, CDR1 is KGHSH and CDR2 LQKENI. Trimming left V 5 bases short and J 3 bases short, with 4 bases between. CDR3 length equals 11 residues. The CDR3 DNA reads as TGTGCCAGCTCAGCTAAAGAGACCCAGTACTTC. This codes for CASSAKETQYF.

This chain links TRBV6-1 with TRBJ1-5; D is undetermined. This CDR3 is built from 14 residues. Germline-derived CDR1 and CDR2 are MNHNS and SASEGT. V was trimmed by 2 bases and J by 3 bases, leaving 8 bases between them. CDR3 sequence (DNA): TGTGCCAGCAGTGAACTCGGTTTCAATCAGCCCCAGCATTTT. It is translated as CASSELGFNQPQHF.

The chain recombines TRBV9 with TRBJ2-1, with TRBD2 matching over 11 bases. The CDR3 extends over 14 amino acids. Trimming cost V 1 base and J 8 bases; bases outside gene matches: 2. The germline gives CDR1 SGDLS, CDR2 YYNGEE. The CDR3 bases are TGTGCCAGCAGCGTAACTAGCGGGGGTGATGAGCAGTTCTTC. Translated, it gives CASSVTSGGDEQFF.